A selection of T cell receptor beta chains follows, all from one sample in a study of Ad26.COV2.S vaccination and SARS-CoV-2 variants. The data were produced by immunoSEQ multiplex PCR, yet TCRdb's version contains in-frame clones alone and is incomplete. Of some 480,000 clones listed, approximately 90% are singletons. The sample was peripheral blood, taken in a trial of Ad26.COV2.S vaccine versus placebo. These receptors were obtained from a person aged 18-60 years who received the Ad26.COV2.S COVID-19 vaccine or a placebo. Both conserved end residues are trimmed from each CDR3.

V gene: TRBV11-2
CDR3 protein: ASSLGTGLSQF

V gene: TRBV18
CDR3 protein: ASSPGRGKETQY

V gene: TRBV9
CDR3 protein: ASSVVGASAEQF

V gene: TRBV4-1
CDR3 protein: ASRGTGELF

V gene: TRBV5-4
CDR3 protein: ASSLTGTDTQY

V gene: TRBV29-1
CDR3 protein: SVEPKAAEAF

V gene: TRBV7-3
CDR3 protein: ASSLLSSYNSPLH

V gene: TRBV5-4
CDR3 protein: ASSLRTSGWSVYEQY

V gene: TRBV28
CDR3 protein: ASSPPNRQIEAF

V gene: TRBV6-2/TRBV6-3
CDR3 protein: ASSSQWAWNQPQH

V gene: TRBV10-3
CDR3 protein: AIPNPGNTGELF

V gene: TRBV30
CDR3 protein: AWSVRGKWLAGNTEAF

V gene: TRBV5-4
CDR3 protein: ASSLELAGFDEQF

V gene: TRBV18
CDR3 protein: ASSPLPAYEQY

V gene: TRBV6-2/TRBV6-3
CDR3 protein: ASSSHRGTGGFNQPQH

V gene: TRBV6-5
CDR3 protein: ASSPSWTSGYEQY

V gene: TRBV28
CDR3 protein: ASSLGTIPRQF

V gene: TRBV7-2
CDR3 protein: ASSLGVTASPLH

V gene: TRBV30
CDR3 protein: AWSPRVAGELF

V gene: TRBV25-1
CDR3 protein: ATTGPLYSPLH

V gene: TRBV9
CDR3 protein: ASSNRDRTYEQY

V gene: TRBV6-2/TRBV6-3
CDR3 protein: ASSYGTSGRAWNEQF

V gene: TRBV4-1
CDR3 protein: ASSQGSFTYNEQF

V gene: TRBV27
CDR3 protein: ASSFLTGTGRNREQY

V gene: TRBV30
CDR3 protein: AWSPLLTNEGEKLF

V gene: TRBV28
CDR3 protein: ASSSPWGGNTIY

V gene: TRBV2
CDR3 protein: ASSALGTSALSYNEQF

V gene: TRBV6-2/TRBV6-3
CDR3 protein: ASSYEAGRDEQY

V gene: TRBV21-1
CDR3 protein: ASSMHQFYYVDSYEQY

V gene: TRBV19
CDR3 protein: ASSIGRATTNEKLF

V gene: TRBV11-1
CDR3 protein: ASSSSGSLGEQF

V gene: TRBV3-1/TRBV3-2
CDR3 protein: ASSQPQAGADEQY

V gene: TRBV6-5
CDR3 protein: ASSYSAGVRTGELF

V gene: TRBV28
CDR3 protein: ASSPQGWTGELF

V gene: TRBV4-3
CDR3 protein: ASSQGPELETQY

V gene: TRBV28
CDR3 protein: ASSLFHRGGEAF

V gene: TRBV5-1
CDR3 protein: ASRQGLAGGYEQF

V gene: TRBV7-2
CDR3 protein: ASSTRQGETQY

V gene: TRBV6-5
CDR3 protein: ASRPDTYNEQF

V gene: TRBV9
CDR3 protein: ASSVAPTSGYGYT

V gene: TRBV10-3
CDR3 protein: AISGQSGNTIY

V gene: TRBV18
CDR3 protein: ASRGLAKLETTDTQY

V gene: TRBV28
CDR3 protein: ASRPQGVGSYEQY

V gene: TRBV5-1
CDR3 protein: ASSPMTGGGYT

V gene: TRBV9
CDR3 protein: ASSTQDRVGEQY

V gene: TRBV28
CDR3 protein: ASSSAQIMIKNIQY